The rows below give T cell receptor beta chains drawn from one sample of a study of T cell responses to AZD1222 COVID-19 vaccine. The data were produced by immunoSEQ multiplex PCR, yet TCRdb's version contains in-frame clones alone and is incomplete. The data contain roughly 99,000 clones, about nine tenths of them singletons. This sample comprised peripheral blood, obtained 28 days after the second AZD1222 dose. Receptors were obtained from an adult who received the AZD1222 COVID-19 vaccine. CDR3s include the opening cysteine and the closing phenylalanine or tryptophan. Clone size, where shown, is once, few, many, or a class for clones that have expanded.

CDR3 protein: CASSTGQVHSYEQYF; clone size: few; V gene: TRBV6-2/TRBV6-3
CDR3 protein: CASSFVGLYEQYF; clone size: -; V gene: TRBV11-2
CDR3 protein: CASSLVVSGRRYEQYF; clone size: -; V gene: TRBV7-2
CDR3 protein: CASYSDGELFF; clone size: -; V gene: TRBV27
CDR3 protein: CASSSSSGSYDTQYF; clone size: once; V gene: TRBV28
CDR3 protein: CASSIIAVGLGEQFF; clone size: -; V gene: TRBV19
CDR3 protein: CASRTWREGQGEQFF; clone size: -; V gene: TRBV28
CDR3 protein: CASSQGKRTF; clone size: -; V gene: TRBV14
CDR3 protein: CASSYGTDLYGYTF; clone size: -; V gene: TRBV6-2/TRBV6-3
CDR3 protein: CASRTGTGQIQETQYF; clone size: -; V gene: TRBV5-1
CDR3 protein: CATRASGMNTGELFF; clone size: -; V gene: TRBV19
CDR3 protein: CASSLGGFGNTEAFF; clone size: -; V gene: TRBV5-4
CDR3 protein: CASSYGQSTQYF; clone size: -; V gene: TRBV6-2/TRBV6-3
CDR3 protein: CASSSRAGSYQETQYF; clone size: -; V gene: TRBV4-1
CDR3 protein: CASSAGTGTTGELFF; clone size: few; V gene: TRBV28
CDR3 protein: CASSYGRNNQPQHF; clone size: -; V gene: TRBV6-6
CDR3 protein: CASSYLEGGNEQFF; clone size: few; V gene: TRBV6-6
CDR3 protein: CASRPLGRLTAFF; clone size: -; V gene: TRBV9
CDR3 protein: CASSQWPGYQETQYF; clone size: -; V gene: TRBV3-1/TRBV3-2
CDR3 protein: CASSLEGSLYNSPLHF; clone size: -; V gene: TRBV5-1
CDR3 protein: CASSSRPEGQFF; clone size: -; V gene: TRBV28
CDR3 protein: CASSGTSGYEQYF; clone size: few; V gene: TRBV7-9
CDR3 protein: CASSLRWRTSGNEQFF; clone size: -; V gene: TRBV11-2
CDR3 protein: CASSFLDRDNSPLHF; clone size: -; V gene: TRBV5-1